One sample yielded the 31 T cell receptor beta chains listed below, sequenced in a study of Tregs in tolerant kidney transplant recipients. Only in-frame clones appear in the TCRdb table, and some are missing; sequencing was by immunoSEQ multiplex PCR. Among more than 75,000 clones listed, under 95% were seen once. The material was CD4+ T cells from blood, obtained before the transplant. These receptor sequences come from a human donor who received a combined kidney and bone marrow transplant.

The chain carries TRBV10-3 and TRBJ2-3; 9 positions agree with TRBD2. The CDR3 contains 16 residues. The ends lost 8 bases at V and 6 bases at J; junction bases unmatched: 15. From germline, CDR1 is ENHRY and CDR2 SYGVKD. The CDR3 loop is CAIGKGLAGFSDTQYF. In nucleotides, the CDR3 is TGTGCCATCGGAAAGGGGCTAGCGGGATTCTCGGATACGCAGTATTTT.

This rearrangement joins TRBV18 to TRBJ2-5, with D possibly being TRBD1 (6 bases). V lost 3 bases to trimming and J lost 4 bases, with 15 bases between them. Germline V gives CDR1 KGHSH, CDR2 LQKENI. This CDR3 is built from 15 residues. The CDR3 nucleotides are TGTGCCAGCTCACCTCTCACAGGGTCGGGAGAGACCCAGTACTTC. This gives the protein CASSPLTGSGETQYF.

This chain uses TRBV5-1 with TRBJ2-3, with D tentatively TRBD1 (6 bases). The CDR3 contains 14 residues. V was clipped by 0 bases and J by 7 bases, with 12 bases between them. Germline V gives CDR1 SGHRS, CDR2 YFSETQ. The CDR3 DNA sequence: TGCGCCAGCAGCTTGGGTAGCGACAGGAATACGCAGTATTTT. It encodes CASSLGSDRNTQYF.

CDR3 residues: CASSLSSGSTDTQYF. CDR3 sequence (DNA): TGCGCCAGCAGCTTGTCTAGCGGGAGCACAGATACGCAGTATTTT. This sequence joins TRBV5-1 and TRBJ2-3; TRBD2 matches at 8 bases. The ends lost 1 base at V and 0 bases at J; junction bases unmatched: 1. CDR3 length equals 15 residues. Germline V lookup: CDR1 SGHRS, CDR2 YFSETQ.

This sequence joins TRBV6-1 and TRBJ2-1; the match to TRBD2 covers 11 bases. The germline V gene encodes CDR1 MNHNS and CDR2 SASEGT. The CDR3 has 15 residues. J lost 2 bases, V lost 8 bases, and 5 bases had no gene match. DNA of the CDR3: TGTGCCAGCCGAACGACTAGCGGGGCCTACAATGAGCAGTTCTTC. Its protein is CASRTTSGAYNEQFF.

This clone was seen only once. V gene TRBV27 combines with J gene TRBJ2-5; TRBD1 might be the D (5 bases). CDR1 MNHEY and CDR2 SMNVEV come from the germline V gene (reference sequence). The ends were cut back, 8 bases at V and 4 bases at J, with 11 bases in the middle. There are 12 residues in the CDR3. CDR3 protein: CASGVRGETQYF. As DNA, the CDR3 is TGTGCCAGCGGGGTTAGGGGAGAGACCCAGTACTTC.

The J gene is TRBJ2-3, the V gene TRBV4-3; possible D gene TRBD2, 6 bases. The CDR3 spans 14 residues. Trimming took off 4 bases at V and 5 bases at J, with 13 bases between the two ends. The germline V gene encodes CDR1 LGHNA and CDR2 YSLEER. The CDR3 DNA is TGCGCCAGCAGCCGTGGACTAAGTGGAGATACGCAGTATTTT. Protein product: CASSRGLSGDTQYF.

V usage is TRBV2 and J usage is TRBJ1-1; possibly TRBD1 for D (5 bases). This CDR3 contains 14 residues. Trimming removed 11 bases from V and 0 bases from J, with 16 bases in between. Germline CDR1 SNHLY, CDR2 FYNNEI. CDR3 residues: CACFLDSLNTEAFF. DNA of the CDR3: TGTGCCTGTTTCCTTGACAGCTTGAACACTGAAGCTTTCTTT.

The chain recombines TRBV25-1 with TRBJ1-1; a possible D gene is TRBD1 (5 bases). The CDR3 spans 14 residues. In germline, CDR1 is MGHDK, CDR2 SYGVNS. V was shortened by 2 bases and J by 4 bases, with 11 bases between the two germline ends. This CDR3 reads CASSERGGSTEAFF. For the CDR3, the DNA is TGTGCCAGCAGTGAAAGGGGAGGGAGCACTGAAGCTTTCTTT.

This rearrangement joins TRBV7-2 to TRBJ2-1; 11 bases line up with TRBD2. Trimming cost V 4 bases and J 10 bases; bases outside gene matches: 9. Germline-derived CDR1 and CDR2 are SGHTA and FQGNSA. This CDR3 contains 15 residues. The CDR3 protein is CASSYTSGGSSEQFF. CDR3 nucleotides: TGTGCCAGCAGCTATACTAGCGGGGGTTCCTCCGAGCAGTTCTTC.

The chain carries TRBV7-3 and TRBJ2-3, with D possibly matching TRBD2 (5 bases). Trimming removed 2 bases at V and 4 bases at J, with 13 bases between. The CDR3 covers 15 residues. CDR1 and CDR2 from the germline V gene are SGHTA and FQGTGA. The CDR3 DNA reads TGTGCCAGCAGCTTATTGGCAACCGGGGCAGATACGCAGTATTTT. Protein: CASSLLATGADTQYF.

The DNA for the CDR3 is TGTGCCAGCAGCTTACCCGGGACTAGCGGTTACAATGAGCAGTTCTTC. Its protein is CASSLPGTSGYNEQFF. The rearrangement links TRBV7-9 to TRBJ2-1; the match to TRBD2 covers 11 bases. Germline CDR1 reads SEHNR; CDR2 reads FQNEAQ (reference sequence). The CDR3 runs to 16 residues. The V and J ends lost 2 bases and 4 bases, in that order; junction bases with no gene match: 4.

V is TRBV5-1 and J is TRBJ2-1; TRBD1 aligns across 9 bases. Trimming removed 4 bases from V and 14 bases from J; junction bases left unmatched: 13. CDR3 length: 14 amino acids. The germline CDR1 and CDR2 sequences are SGHRS and YFSETQ. The CDR3 DNA follows: TGCGCCAGCAGCCTATTAATGGGACAGGGAAGAAAGTTCTTC. This sequence encodes CASSLLMGQGRKFF. Based on the CDR3 plus reference TRBV5-1 and TRBJ2-1, the full variable domain is KAGVTQTPRYLIKTRGQQVTLSCSPISGHRSVSWYQQTPGQGLQFLFEYFSETQRNKGNFPGRFSGRQFSNSRSEMNVSTLELGDSALYLCASSLLMGQGRKFFGPGTRLTVL.

The rearrangement uses TRBV6-1 and TRBJ2-7; no clear D gene. This CDR3 spans 12 amino acids. V lost 7 bases to trimming and J lost 4 bases, with 11 bases between them. Germline V lookup: CDR1 MNHNS, CDR2 SASEGT. The CDR3 protein is CASISTLYEQYF. The CDR3 coding sequence is TGTGCCAGCATATCCACTCTTTACGAGCAGTACTTC.

The V gene is TRBV4-1, the J gene TRBJ2-2, with TRBD1 matching 8 bases. The V gene's germline CDR1 is MGHRA and CDR2 YSYEKL. The length of the CDR3 is 16 residues. The junction had 6 bases not matched to a gene; V was cut back by 2 bases and J by 4 bases. The CDR3 is CASSQTGTGFTGELFF. The CDR3 nucleotides read TGCGCCAGCAGCCAAACCGGGACAGGATTCACCGGGGAGCTGTTTTTT.

The chain combines TRBV7-8 with TRBJ2-3; 10 nucleotides match TRBD2. V dropped 4 bases and J dropped 2; count of bases not matched to a gene: 18. Germline CDR1 SGHVS, CDR2 FQNEAQ. The CDR3 length is 20 residues. As DNA, the CDR3 is TGTGCCAGCAGCTCCCGGGTTGTCGGGTCTAGCGGGGGACCCACAGATACGCAGTATTTT. Encoded protein: CASSSRVVGSSGGPTDTQYF. Supplemented by reference TRBV7-8 and TRBJ2-3, the full variable domain reads GAGVSQSPRYKVAKRGQDVALRCDPISGHVSLFWYQQALGQGPEFLTYFQNEAQLDKSGLPSDRFFAERPEGSVSTLKIQRTQQEDSAVYLCASSSRVVGSSGGPTDTQYFGPGTRLTVL.

The chain has TRBV5-6 and TRBJ1-3, with 10 bases aligning to TRBD1. The germline V gene encodes CDR1 SGHDT and CDR2 YYEEEE. The J segment lost 2 bases and the V segment lost 3 bases, leaving 2 bases of the junction unmatched. The length of the CDR3 is 15 residues. CDR3 sequence (DNA): TGTGCCAGCAGCTGGGACAGGGGAACTGGAAACACCATATATTTT. Its protein is CASSWDRGTGNTIYF.

This chain connects TRBV4-2 to TRBJ2-5; 8 positions agree with TRBD2. The V segment lost 1 base and the J segment 2 bases; nucleotides outside the gene matches: 6. The CDR3 loop spans 16 amino acids. Per germline, CDR1 LGHNA and CDR2 YNFKEQ. The DNA of the CDR3 is TGTGCCAGCAGCCAAGGGCTAGCGGGTCTTCAAGAGACCCAGTACTTC. This codes for CASSQGLAGLQETQYF.

The genes are TRBV29-1 and TRBJ2-3, with 12 bases matching TRBD2. This CDR3 contains 14 residues. Germline V gene lookup returns CDR1 SQVTM and CDR2 ANQGSEA. Trimming took 3 bases from V and 5 from J; bases not matched to a gene: 3. In DNA, the CDR3 is TGCAGCGTTGATCGGGGACTAGCGGGAGATACGCAGTATTTT. It yields the protein CSVDRGLAGDTQYF.

V and J are TRBV10-3 and TRBJ1-3, with D perhaps TRBD1 (6 bases). The CDR3 spans 18 residues. Germline values: CDR1 ENHRY, CDR2 SYGVKD. The germline V and J ends were trimmed by 0 bases and 3 bases, with 18 bases remaining between them. For the CDR3, the DNA is TGTGCCATCAGTGAGTCGAGGCCGGCAGGGGTTAATGGAAACACCATATATTTT. Its translation: CAISESRPAGVNGNTIYF.

The chain joins TRBV5-1 to TRBJ1-2; 8 bases line up with TRBD1. This CDR3 is built from 15 residues. J lost 4 bases, V lost 1 base, and 6 bases had no gene match. Germline V CDR1 and CDR2: SGHRS, YFSETQ. CDR3 DNA: TGCGCCAGCAGCTTGACTGACAGGGGCCCCTATGGCTACACCTTC. Protein: CASSLTDRGPYGYTF.

This clone showed up just once. V and J are TRBV9 and TRBJ2-7, with D perhaps TRBD2 (6 bases). The CDR3 length is 14 residues. The germline V gene encodes CDR1 SGDLS and CDR2 YYNGEE. V was trimmed by 8 bases and J by 6 bases, leaving 21 bases between them. Here the CDR3 reads CASQGASTEGEQYF. The CDR3 coding sequence is TGTGCCAGTCAGGGAGCATCCACGGAGGGCGAGCAGTACTTC.

This clone was observed a single time. V and J are TRBV7-9 and TRBJ2-1; maybe TRBD2 (5 bases). Germline V lookup: CDR1 SEHNR, CDR2 FQNEAQ (reference sequence). This CDR3 has 17 amino acids. V lost 5 bases to trimming and J lost 1 base, with 18 bases between them. This CDR3 reads CASSPKRSRVSYNEQFF. Here the CDR3 DNA reads TGTGCCAGCAGCCCCAAACGGTCGCGGGTATCCTACAATGAGCAGTTCTTC. The whole variable domain, remainder taken from reference TRBV7-9 and TRBJ2-1, is DTGVSQNPRHKITKRGQNVTFRCDPISEHNRLYWYRQTLGQGPEFLTYFQNEAQLEKSRLLSDRFSAERPKGSFSTLEIQRTEQGDSAMYLCASSPKRSRVSYNEQFFGPGTRLTVL.

The chain uses TRBV2 and TRBJ1-2; 10 bases map to TRBD1. The CDR3 length is 14 residues. Germline trimming cut 7 bases from V and 0 bases from J; bases unmatched to any gene: 2. Germline CDR1 is SNHLY and CDR2 is FYNNEI. The CDR3 coding sequence is TGTGCCAGCACGGGACAGGGGACTAACTATGGCTACACCTTC. As protein: CASTGQGTNYGYTF.

This chain joins TRBV27 and TRBJ2-2; 9 bases line up with TRBD2. The CDR3 totals 15 residues. Germline trimming cut 4 bases from V and 6 bases from J; bases unmatched to any gene: 6. Germline CDR1 reads MNHEY; CDR2 reads SMNVEV (reference sequence). The CDR3 spells CASSWGGRDPGELFF. The CDR3 bases are TGTGCCAGCAGTTGGGGCGGGAGGGATCCCGGGGAGCTGTTTTTT.

The V call is TRBV7-2, the J call TRBJ1-3, with D possibly TRBD1 on 5 matching bases. Germline values: CDR1 SGHTA, CDR2 FQGNSA. V dropped 6 bases and J dropped 3 bases, with 12 bases sitting between them. The CDR3 spans 14 residues. For the CDR3, the DNA is TGTGCCAGCAGAAGGGGTAATCGTGGAAACACCATATATTTT. Protein sequence: CASRRGNRGNTIYF.

The genes are TRBV7-9 and TRBJ1-1; D may be TRBD1 (5 bases). This CDR3 region has 15 residues. Germline lookup yields CDR1 SEHNR and CDR2 FQNEAQ (reference sequence). V was clipped by 2 bases and J by 0 bases, with 10 bases between them. The CDR3 loop is CASSLQGTMNTEAFF. CDR3 nucleotides: TGTGCCAGCAGCTTACAGGGAACCATGAACACTGAAGCTTTCTTT.

This clone was observed a single time. This sequence joins TRBV21-1 and TRBJ1-1; TRBD1, the table's D call, lacks a check against the DNA. TRBV21-1 is designated a pseudogene. This CDR3 has 14 amino acids. The CDR3 here is CASSRKEDRGEAFF. The DNA for the CDR3 is TGTGCCAGCAGCAGGAAAGAGGACAGGGGTGAAGCTTTCTTT.

The chain combines TRBV7-8 with TRBJ2-4; 13 bases agree with TRBD2. This CDR3 region has 18 residues. V gave up 4 bases and J gave up 7 bases; unmatched junction bases: 13. Germline V gene data show CDR1 as SGHVS and CDR2 as FQNEAQ. CDR3 in DNA: TGTGCCAGCAGCTCAAGCGGGACTAGCGGGAAATTTTGGAACATTCAGTACTTC. Translating it yields CASSSSGTSGKFWNIQYF.

The chain combines TRBV11-2 with TRBJ1-3; 7 bases fit TRBD1. Germline V gene lookup returns CDR1 SGHAT and CDR2 FQNNGV. Unmatched junction bases numbered 10, after V lost 5 bases and J lost 9 bases. The CDR3 is 14 amino acids. The chain's CDR3 is CASSEQGIHGTIYF. CDR3 coding DNA: TGTGCCAGCAGCGAACAGGGGATACACGGCACCATATATTTT. The full variable domain, in which reference TRBV11-2 and TRBJ1-3 provide the parts outside the CDR3, is EAGVAQSPRYKIIEKRQSVAFWCNPISGHATLYWYQQILGQGPKLLIQFQNNGVVDDSQLPKDRFSAERLKGVDSTLKIQPAKLEDSAVYLCASSEQGIHGTIYFGEGSWLTVV.

This rearrangement joins TRBV7-3 to TRBJ2-3; 7 nucleotides match TRBD2. V lost 3 bases and J lost 2; bases outside the gene matches: 2. The CDR3 totals 14 residues. CDR1 and CDR2 (germline): SGHTA, FQGTGA. In nucleotides, the CDR3 is TGTGCCAGCAGCTTGGGACTATTCACAGATACGCAGTATTTT. Protein product: CASSLGLFTDTQYF.